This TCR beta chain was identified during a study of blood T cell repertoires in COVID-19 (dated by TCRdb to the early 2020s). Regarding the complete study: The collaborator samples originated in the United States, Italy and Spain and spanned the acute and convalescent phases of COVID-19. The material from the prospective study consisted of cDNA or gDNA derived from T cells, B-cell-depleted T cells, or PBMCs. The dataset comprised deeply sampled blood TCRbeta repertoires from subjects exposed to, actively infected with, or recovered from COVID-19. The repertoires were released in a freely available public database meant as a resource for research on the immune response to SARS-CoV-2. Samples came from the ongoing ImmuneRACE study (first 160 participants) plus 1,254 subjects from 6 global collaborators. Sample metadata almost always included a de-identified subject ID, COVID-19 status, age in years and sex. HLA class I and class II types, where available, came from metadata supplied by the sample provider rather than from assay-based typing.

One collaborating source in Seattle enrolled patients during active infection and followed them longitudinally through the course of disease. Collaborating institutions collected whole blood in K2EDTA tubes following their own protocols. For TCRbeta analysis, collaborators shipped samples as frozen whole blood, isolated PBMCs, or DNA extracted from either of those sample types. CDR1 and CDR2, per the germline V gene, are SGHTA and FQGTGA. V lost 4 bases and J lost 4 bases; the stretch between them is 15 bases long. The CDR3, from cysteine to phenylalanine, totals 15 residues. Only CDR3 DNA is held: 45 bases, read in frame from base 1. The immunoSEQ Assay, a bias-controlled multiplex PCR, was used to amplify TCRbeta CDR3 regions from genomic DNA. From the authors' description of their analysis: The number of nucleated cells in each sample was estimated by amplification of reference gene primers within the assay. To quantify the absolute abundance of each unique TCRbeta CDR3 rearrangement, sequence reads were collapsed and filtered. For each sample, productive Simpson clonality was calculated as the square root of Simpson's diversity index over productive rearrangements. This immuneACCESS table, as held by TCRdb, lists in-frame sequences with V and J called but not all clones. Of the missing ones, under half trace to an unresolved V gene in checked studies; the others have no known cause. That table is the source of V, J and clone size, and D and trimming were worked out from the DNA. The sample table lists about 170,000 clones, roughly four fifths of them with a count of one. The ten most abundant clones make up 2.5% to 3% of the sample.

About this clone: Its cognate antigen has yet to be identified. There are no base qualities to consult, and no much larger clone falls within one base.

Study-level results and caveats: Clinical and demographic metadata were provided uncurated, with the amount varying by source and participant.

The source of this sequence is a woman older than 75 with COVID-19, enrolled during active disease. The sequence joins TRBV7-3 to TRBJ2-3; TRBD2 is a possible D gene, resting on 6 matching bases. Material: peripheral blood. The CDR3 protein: CASSYGGRLSDTQYF. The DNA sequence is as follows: TGTGCCAGCAGCTACGGGGGTCGGCTATCAGATACGCAGTATTTT.